The present T cell receptor beta chain was sequenced within a study of shared clonotypes between healthy human individuals. Study-level information: A few men and two women, aged 18 to 49, were donors. Findings and caveats of the study: Clonotype sharing among donors was thought likely to change with sequencing depth. Incompleteness in sorted-subset sequencing, despite large depth, was shown by rarefaction.

Assay: immunoSEQ multiplex PCR; the TCRdb copy retains only in-frame clones and omits some. This sample has roughly 1,600,000 clones, with roughly 98.5% found just once. A note on this clone: The antigen remains unidentified. One junction end does not reproduce the germline sequence, and a read error may be involved.

This TCR was sampled from a man aged 25 to 45 in good health. The material sequenced was naive CD4+ T cells sorted from blood. Regarding subset: CD45RA+ positively selected.

CDR3 DNA: TGTGCCAGTAGTATCGCCGCCAATAAGGTCTTC. As protein: CASSIAANKVF. V usage is TRBV19 and J usage is TRBJ2-1, with D unclear. The CDR3 is 11 amino acids. Germline CDR1 and CDR2: LNHDA and SQIVND (reference sequence).